This T cell receptor delta chain stems from a study of gamma-delta chains in newborns, infants, children. Study-level background: Polyclonal expansion of innate γδ T cells after birth follows microbial exposure.

TCRdb ran CATT on the reads. The sample includes around 8,000 delta-chain clones, 1.6% of them seen just once. This clone was seen only a few times. This DNA's translation differs at residue 6 from TCRdb's protein, which comes from a much larger clone; a read error is likely, and the protein shown is translated from the DNA. This receptor was identified in a child who was a newborn, infant or young child, either healthy, febrile or measles-vaccinated (not recorded which). Sequenced input: blood.

Written as DNA, the CDR3 is TGTGCTCTTGGGGCCGAAGGATATGCGATACGCGCGGTTTACACCGATAAACTCATCTTT. It specifies CALGAEGYAIRAVYTDKLIF. This chain uses TRDV1 with TRDJ1, with D perhaps TRDD3 (6 bases). V lost 4 bases, J lost 0 bases, and 27 bases lay in between. Germline V gene data show CDR1 as TSWWSYY and CDR2 as QGS. The CDR3 is 20 residues long.